These 29 T cell receptor beta chains came from one sample sequenced in a study of cytomegalovirus exposure and HLA in healthy donors (dated by TCRdb to about 2017). To prepare the library, the immunoSEQ multiplex PCR assay was applied. A mixture of 60 forward primers for TCR Vbeta segments and 13 reverse primers for TCR Jbeta segments was used in the multiplex PCR. TCRdb limited this immuneACCESS table to in-frame rearrangements with V and J called. A share of clones is missing; checked studies link under half to unresolved V genes, and the rest is unexplained. This sample gives 49,000 or so clones in total; roughly four fifths of them show up just once. The ten largest clones add up to about 2.3% of the sample. The sequenced sample was PBMCs. The receptor source for this set is a boy aged 5-17 years in good health and CMV-seropositive.

In its sample, this clone was seen once. The junction does not match germline at one end; this may be a read error. The chain has TRBV7-9 and TRBJ2-1; TRBD1 matches at 10 bases. The germline gives CDR1 SEHNR, CDR2 FQNEAQ (reference sequence). The CDR3 loop spans 16 amino acids. This chain's CDR3 is CSSSSDGQGVWNEQFF. The CDR3 nucleotides read TGTTCCAGCAGCTCAGACGGACAGGGGGTGTGGAATGAGCAGTTCTTC.

V and J are TRBV10-3 and TRBJ2-1; TRBD2 matches 7 bases. Germline trimming cut 6 bases from V and 6 bases from J; bases unmatched to any gene: 5. CDR1 and CDR2 from the germline V gene are ENHRY and SYGVKD. The CDR3 consists of 13 residues. DNA for the CDR3: TGTGCCATCAGGGAGGGAGGGAGCAATGAGCAGTTCTTC. It is translated as CAIREGGSNEQFF.

The chain has TRBV10-2 and TRBJ2-3, with D perhaps TRBD2 (6 bases). V lost 6 bases and J 2 bases, leaving 9 bases between the germline ends. The length of the CDR3 is 13 residues. CDR1 and CDR2 (germline): WSHSY, SAAADI. Here the CDR3 reads CASRGLYTDTQYF. The CDR3 DNA reads TGCGCCAGCAGAGGACTATACACAGATACGCAGTATTTT.

This chain connects TRBV15 to TRBJ2-5; D gene uncertain. Germline V gene sequence: CDR1 LNHNV, CDR2 YYDKDF (reference sequence). Between the trimmed V and J ends, which lost 0 bases and 4 bases, there was a span of 9 bases. CDR3 length equals 14 residues. CDR3 loop: CATSREQIRETQYF. The CDR3 region has the DNA TGTGCCACCAGCAGAGAACAGATCCGAGAGACCCAGTACTTC.

The chain is built from TRBV25-1 and TRBJ2-1; TRBD1 matches 7 bases. Germline V lookup: CDR1 MGHDK, CDR2 SYGVNS. CDR3 length equals 15 residues. V was clipped by 3 bases and J by 4 bases; unmatched bases: 6. Here the CDR3 reads CASSDPPGGYNEQFF. Here the CDR3 DNA reads TGTGCCAGCAGTGACCCGCCAGGGGGATACAATGAGCAGTTCTTC.

This clone was recorded a few times. The rearrangement links TRBV10-3 to TRBJ2-7; D may be TRBD1 (6 bases). The length of the CDR3 is 14 residues. Trimming removed 7 bases from V and 4 bases from J, with 17 bases in between. The germline CDR1 and CDR2 sequences are ENHRY and SYGVKD. The DNA of the CDR3 is TGTGCCATCACCAATAGTACAGGGCCTTACGAGCAGTACTTC. Its translation: CAITNSTGPYEQYF.

Only one count was recorded for this clone. The rearrangement links TRBV6-1 to TRBJ2-5; D is perhaps TRBD1 (5 bases). Germline V gives CDR1 MNHNS, CDR2 SASEGT. V was clipped by 1 base and J by 5 bases, with 11 bases between them. This CDR3 has 14 amino acids. The chain's CDR3 is CASSEGTKWETQYF. The DNA for the CDR3 is TGTGCCAGCAGTGAAGGGACAAAATGGGAGACCCAGTACTTC.

This chain uses TRBV5-5 with TRBJ2-5; D gene unclear. The CDR3 consists of 11 residues. Germline V gene lookup returns CDR1 SGHKS and CDR2 YYEKEE (reference sequence). V was cut by 3 bases and J by 5 bases, with 5 bases left in between. CDR3 coding DNA: TGTGCCAGCAGCTACGGGGAGACCCAGTACTTC. Translated, it gives CASSYGETQYF.

V and J are TRBV9 and TRBJ1-5, with unresolved D. The CDR3 has 12 amino acids. Per the germline V gene, CDR1 is SGDLS and CDR2 is YYNGEE. V lost 4 bases and J lost 8, with 10 bases in between. The CDR3 DNA reads as TGTGCCAGCAGCTCGGGAGGGAAGCCCCAGCATTTT. Protein: CASSSGGKPQHF. The whole variable domain, remainder taken from reference TRBV9 and TRBJ1-5, is DSGVTQTPKHLITATGQRVTLRCSPRSGDLSVYWYQQSLDQGLQFLIQYYNGEERAKGNILERFSAQQFPDLHSELNLSSLELGDSALYFCASSSGGKPQHFGDGTRLSIL.

The chain couples TRBV9 to TRBJ2-6; TRBD2 agrees at 7 bases. J was trimmed by 2 bases and V by 4 bases; bases with no gene match: 6. The CDR3 runs 16 residues. The germline V gene encodes CDR1 SGDLS and CDR2 YYNGEE. CDR3 amino acids: CASSPSAGAGANVLTF. The CDR3 DNA reads as TGTGCCAGCAGCCCTAGTGCGGGAGCTGGGGCCAACGTCCTGACTTTC.

The chain couples TRBV4-1 to TRBJ1-2, with 7 nucleotides matching TRBD1. V lost 0 bases, J lost 5 bases, and 9 bases stayed unmatched. This CDR3 spans 16 amino acids. In germline, CDR1 is MGHRA, CDR2 YSYEKL. CDR3 residues: CASSQEVEGASYGYTF. In nucleotides, the CDR3 is TGCGCCAGCAGCCAAGAGGTTGAGGGGGCCTCTTATGGCTACACCTTC.

This chain connects TRBV6-1 to TRBJ2-7; 11 bases align to TRBD2. Germline values: CDR1 MNHNS, CDR2 SASEGT. The CDR3 is 15 amino acids. Losses at the gene ends were 2 bases for V and 1 base for J; bases not matched to a gene: 1. The CDR3 nucleotides are TGTGCCAGCAGTGAACTAGCGGGGGGTTCCTACGAGCAGTACTTC. This translates into CASSELAGGSYEQYF.

The rearrangement links TRBV19 to TRBJ1-2; 8 nucleotides align to TRBD1. CDR1 LNHDA and CDR2 SQIVND come from the germline V gene (reference sequence). V dropped 7 bases and J dropped 6; count of bases not matched to a gene: 7. The CDR3 covers 13 residues. The chain's CDR3 is CASKPQGAHGYTF. CDR3 bases: TGTGCCAGTAAGCCGCAGGGGGCCCATGGCTACACCTTC.

The CDR3 spells CASSGQGVEKLFF. The CDR3 nucleotides read TGTGCCAGCAGCGGACAGGGGGTTGAAAAACTGTTTTTT. The chain couples TRBV27 to TRBJ1-4; 10 nucleotides line up with TRBD1. The germline V gene has CDR1 MNHEY and CDR2 SMNVEV (reference sequence). V gave up 6 bases and J gave up 7 bases; unmatched junction bases: 2. The CDR3 length is 13 residues. The full variable domain, rest sourced from reference TRBV27 and TRBJ1-4, is EAQVTQNPRYLITVTGKKLTVTCSQNMNHEYMSWYRQDPGLGLRQIYYSMNVEVTDKGDVPEGYKVSRKEKRNFPLILESPSPNQTSLYFCASSGQGVEKLFFGSGTQLSVL.

The chain has TRBV12-5 and TRBJ1-3; D might be TRBD1 (6 bases). Germline V gene sequence: CDR1 LGHNT, CDR2 FRNRAP. This CDR3 has 16 residues. Deletions cut 0 bases from V and 3 bases from J, with 12 bases between. The CDR3 region is CASGLVQGADGNTIYF. The CDR3 DNA reads as TGTGCTAGTGGTTTGGTACAGGGCGCTGATGGAAACACCATATATTTT.

This clone was found a few times. The chain uses TRBV7-9 and TRBJ1-1; no firm D call. V dropped 5 bases and J dropped 5 bases, with 18 bases sitting between them. There are 15 residues in the CDR3. Germline V gene lookup returns CDR1 SEHNR and CDR2 FQNEAQ (reference sequence). CDR3 sequence reads: CASSPPVSAGTEAFF. The CDR3 DNA sequence: TGTGCCAGCAGCCCCCCGGTTAGCGCAGGTACTGAAGCTTTCTTT.

This clone was counted only a few times. The J gene is TRBJ2-7, the V gene TRBV6-1; possible D gene TRBD1, 6 bases. The germline V and J ends were trimmed by 6 bases and 5 bases, with 14 bases remaining between them. In germline, CDR1 is MNHNS, CDR2 SASEGT. This CDR3 has 13 residues. CDR3 residues: CASSRSDSDEQYF. CDR3 DNA sequence: TGTGCCAGCAGCAGATCGGACAGTGACGAGCAGTACTTC.

This chain connects TRBV6-6 to TRBJ1-6, with 7 bases that match TRBD1. Germline CDR1 is MNHNY and CDR2 is SVGAGI (reference sequence). The CDR3 is made up of 14 amino acids. The J segment lost 6 bases and the V segment lost 8 bases, leaving 7 bases of the junction unmatched. CDR3 in amino acids: CASCITGANSPLHF. CDR3 coding DNA: TGTGCCAGCTGTATTACAGGGGCTAATTCACCCCTCCACTTT.

V and J are TRBV14 and TRBJ2-3; D gene ambiguous. V lost 2 bases to trimming and J lost 0 bases, with 3 bases between them. Per the germline V gene, CDR1 is SGHDN and CDR2 is FVKESK. The CDR3 loop spans 13 amino acids. The CDR3 region is CASSQLSTDTQYF. In DNA form, the CDR3 reads TGTGCCAGCAGCCAACTTAGCACAGATACGCAGTATTTT.

The chain uses TRBV7-9 and TRBJ2-4, with 7 bases lining up with TRBD1. The V and J ends lost 2 bases and 15 bases, in that order; junction bases with no gene match: 16. There are 15 residues in the CDR3. Germline loops: CDR1 SEHNR, CDR2 FQNEAQ (reference sequence). CDR3 amino acids: CASSLFEGALRYPYF. As DNA, the CDR3 is TGTGCCAGCAGCTTATTTGAGGGGGCTTTAAGATATCCGTACTTC.

V usage is TRBV11-3 and J usage is TRBJ2-3, with D tentatively TRBD1 (6 bases). Deletions cut 3 bases from V and 1 base from J, with 20 bases between. The CDR3 consists of 18 residues. Germline loops: CDR1 SGHNT, CDR2 YENEEA. The CDR3: CASSLKFMGARGTDTQYF. In DNA form, the CDR3 reads TGTGCCAGCAGCTTGAAGTTTATGGGGGCACGGGGCACAGATACGCAGTATTTT.

V is TRBV12-5 and J is TRBJ2-3; D unresolved. This CDR3 contains 11 residues. Per germline, CDR1 LGHNT and CDR2 FRNRAP. Trimming removed 5 bases from V and 6 bases from J, with 6 bases in between. The chain's CDR3 is CASGPFDTQYF. DNA of the CDR3: TGTGCTAGTGGTCCATTTGATACGCAGTATTTT.

The chain links TRBV6-4 to TRBJ1-2; a possible D gene is TRBD1 (6 bases). This CDR3 has 13 residues. V lost 3 bases and J lost 3, with 8 bases in between. Germline V gives CDR1 MRHNA, CDR2 SNTAGT. CDR3 in amino acids: CASSEGGDYGYTF. CDR3 DNA sequence: TGTGCCAGCAGTGAAGGGGGGGACTATGGCTACACCTTC.

This clone occurred a few times. The rearrangement uses TRBV11-3 and TRBJ2-1; perhaps TRBD1 as D (5 bases). Germline CDR1 is SGHNT and CDR2 is YENEEA. The CDR3 is 15 residues long. V shed 5 bases and J shed 0 bases, with 11 bases lying between them. This CDR3 reads CASSPRTSSYNEQFF. The CDR3 DNA reads as TGTGCCAGCAGCCCCAGGACAAGCTCCTACAATGAGCAGTTCTTC.

Regarding this clone: Mismatch with germline at one junction end may stem from a read error. The rearrangement links TRBV5-1 to TRBJ1-1; D is undetermined. Germline CDR1 and CDR2: SGHRS and YFSETQ. CDR3 length equals 15 residues. For the CDR3, the DNA is TGCGCCAGCAGTTTGGGTGCAGCCGGAGACGCTGAAGCTTTCTTT. Translating it yields CASSLGAAGDAEAFF. Variable domain in full (rest from reference TRBV5-1 and TRBJ1-1): KAGVTQTPRYLIKTRGQQVTLSCSPISGHRSVSWYQQTPGQGLQFLFEYFSETQRNKGNFPGRFSGRQFSNSRSEMNVSTLELGDSALYLCASSLGAAGDAEAFFGQGTRLTVV.

CDR3 coding DNA: TGTGCCAGCAGTGAAGCAGGAGGAGGACTAAGCGAGCAGTACTTC. Translating it yields CASSEAGGGLSEQYF. This chain links TRBV2 with TRBJ2-7; D is possibly TRBD2 (6 bases). The CDR3 is 15 residues long. Trimming removed 0 bases at V and 6 bases at J, with 15 bases between. CDR1 is SNHLY and CDR2 is FYNNEI in the germline V gene.

The chain is built from TRBV19 and TRBJ1-2; the D is unclear. The ends were cut back, 7 bases at V and 8 bases at J, with 11 bases in the middle. This CDR3 contains 11 residues. Per the germline V gene, CDR1 is LNHDA and CDR2 is SQIVND (reference sequence). The CDR3 region is CASIGGKGYTF. The CDR3 nucleotides are TGTGCCAGTATCGGCGGAAAAGGCTACACCTTC.

The chain combines TRBV6-1 with TRBJ1-6, with 7 positions matching TRBD1. The CDR3 is 15 amino acids. Germline assignment: CDR1 MNHNS and CDR2 SASEGT. Trimming at V came to 2 bases and at J to 10 bases, leaving 8 bases not matched to a gene. The CDR3 here is CASSESRGGGSPLHF. CDR3 sequence (DNA): TGTGCCAGCAGTGAAAGTCGAGGGGGCGGCTCACCCCTCCACTTT.

The genes are TRBV29-1 and TRBJ2-1; 7 nucleotides line up with TRBD1. The CDR3 contains 16 residues. Germline V CDR1 and CDR2: SQVTM, ANQGSEA. The ends lost 6 bases at V and 0 bases at J; junction bases unmatched: 11. CDR3 nucleotide sequence: TGCAGCGTATCAATGGGACAGACCAGCTCCTACAATGAGCAGTTCTTC. This translates into CSVSMGQTSSYNEQFF.